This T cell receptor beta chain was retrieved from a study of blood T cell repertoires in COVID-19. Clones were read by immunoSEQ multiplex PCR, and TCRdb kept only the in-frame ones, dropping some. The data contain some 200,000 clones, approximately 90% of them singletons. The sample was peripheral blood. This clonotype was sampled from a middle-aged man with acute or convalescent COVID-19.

The CDR3 is CASSERGFNEKLFF. The CDR3, as DNA: TGTGCCAGCAGCGAAAGGGGGTTCAATGAAAAACTGTTTTTT. The chain uses TRBV5-8 and TRBJ1-4, with D tentatively TRBD1 (6 bases). Germline CDR1 reads SGHTS; CDR2 reads YDEGEE. Trimming shortened V by 4 bases and J by 5 bases, and 12 bases separated the two germline ends. The CDR3 consists of 14 residues.